This T cell receptor (beta chain) was recorded in a study of blood T cell repertoires in COVID-19. On the study more broadly: Acute-phase and convalescent COVID-19 samples originated in the United States, Italy and Spain. From T cells, B-cell-depleted T cells, or PBMCs came the material, which was cDNA or gDNA.

Using immunoSEQ multiplex PCR, the repertoire was profiled, and TCRdb retains in-frame clones only, with some absent. The sample records some 240,000 clones, 75% to 85% being singletons. V was pared by 6 bases and J by 5 bases, with 13 bases between. The CDR3 extends over 13 amino acids. Germline V gives CDR1 WSHSY, CDR2 SAAADI. J is TRBJ2-5 and V is TRBV10-2; TRBD2 is a possible D gene (6 bases). Sequencing was done on a sample of peripheral blood. This TCR derives from a woman aged 40 to 50 who had recovered from COVID-19. CDR3 nucleotide sequence: TGCGCCAGCAGGGGCCAGCGGGTGGAGACCCAGTACTTC. Its protein is CASRGQRVETQYF.